This T cell receptor beta chain stems from a study of untreated major depressive disorder. On this clone itself: Its specificity is not known.

Study results and caveats: TRBV05-01 (Vbeta 5.1) usage was higher in CD4+ T cells of depressed patients than controls.

CDR3 length equals 14 residues. CDR1 and CDR2 from the germline V gene are SGHVS and FQNEAQ. Trimming removed 3 bases from V and 4 bases from J, with 10 bases in between. The assay was immunoSEQ multiplex PCR, and TCRdb's table has in-frame clones only and misses some. Of more than 10,000 clones in the sample, approximately 91% were seen once. The clonotype was recovered from a young man with major depressive disorder. Sequenced sample: CD4+ T cells from PBMCs. This sequence joins TRBV7-8 and TRBJ1-3; D is uncertain. The CDR3 sequence is CASSLSEQGNTIYF. The CDR3 coding sequence is TGTGCCAGCAGCTTGTCCGAACAGGGAAACACCATATATTTT.